This T cell receptor (beta chain) comes out of a study of blood T cells in healthy people across ages. General observations from the study: Versus aged donors, long-lived donors had higher diversity and more naive CD4+ cells.

The V gene's germline CDR1 is MNHEY and CDR2 SMNVEV (reference sequence). V lost 6 bases and J 3 bases, leaving 18 bases between the germline ends. This CDR3 comprises 16 residues. A J-beta primer mix and a sample-barcoded 5' primer were used in a second PCR of roughly 6 to 12 cycles. TCRdb re-called the 5' RACE reads with MiXCR, one entry per CDR3 protein. This repertoire shows about 1.8 million distinct CDR3 sequences, just under 50% found once; its top ten account for 2.1%. A remark on this clonotype: Its antigen is unknown.

The sample was blood. The source of this sequence is a woman in her thirties or forties in good health. The chain uses TRBV27 and TRBJ1-5; no clear D. This CDR3 reads CASSHEYRDINQPQHF. CDR3 nucleotides: TGTGCCAGCAGCCACGAATACCGGGATATCAATCAGCCCCAGCATTTT.